These 32 T cell receptor beta chains share one sample of origin, sequenced in a study of blood T cell repertoires in COVID-19. Sequenced by immunoSEQ multiplex PCR; TCRdb stores in-frame clones only, minus some. The table lists 56,000 or so clones, 88% of them singletons. The sequencing input was peripheral blood. The receptors derive from a woman aged 80 or over with active COVID-19.

This clone was found once. This chain connects TRBV5-4 to TRBJ2-2; 10 nucleotides line up with TRBD2. Trimming took 3 bases from V and 4 from J; bases not matched to a gene: 6. From germline, CDR1 is SGHNT and CDR2 YYREEE (reference sequence). The length of the CDR3 is 16 residues. In nucleotides, the CDR3 is TGTGCCAGCAGCTCGCTAGCGGGGGCCCCCACCGGGGAGCTGTTTTTT. It translates to CASSSLAGAPTGELFF. Together with reference TRBV5-4 and TRBJ2-2, the CDR3 gives the full variable domain: ETGVTQSPTHLIKTRGQQVTLRCSSQSGHNTVSWYQQALGQGPQFIFQYYREEENGRGNFPPRFSGLQFPNYSSELNVNALELDDSALYLCASSSLAGAPTGELFFGEGSRLTVL.

The rearrangement uses TRBV2 and TRBJ2-3, with D possibly TRBD2 on 6 matching bases. Germline CDR1 is SNHLY and CDR2 is FYNNEI. V dropped 8 bases and J dropped 2 bases, with 14 bases sitting between them. CDR3 length: 14 residues. CDR3 nucleotides: TGTGCCAGCGGTCCGCGGCGGGACACAGATACGCAGTATTTT. This codes for CASGPRRDTDTQYF.

The CDR3, as DNA: TGTGCCAGCTCCCAGCAGGTGAACACTGAAGCTTTCTTT. It specifies CASSQQVNTEAFF. The V gene is TRBV18, the J gene TRBJ1-1; D not certain. V lost 6 bases and J 0 bases, leaving 8 bases between the germline ends. Germline lookup yields CDR1 KGHSH and CDR2 LQKENI. The CDR3 has 13 residues. The full variable domain, in which reference TRBV18 and TRBJ1-1 provide the parts outside the CDR3, is NAGVMQNPRHLVRRRGQEARLRCSPMKGHSHVYWYRQLPEEGLKFMVYLQKENIIDESGMPKERFSAEFPKEGPSILRIQQVVRGDSAAYFCASSQQVNTEAFFGQGTRLTVV.

The chain is built from TRBV7-8 and TRBJ1-4; 8 nucleotides agree with TRBD1. Germline-derived CDR1 and CDR2 are SGHVS and FQNEAQ. Trimming removed 5 bases from V and 3 bases from J; junction bases left unmatched: 2. The CDR3 totals 14 residues. CDR3 amino acids: CASSPGGPNEKLFF. The CDR3 coding sequence is TGTGCCAGCAGCCCAGGGGGCCCTAATGAAAAACTGTTTTTT.

The chain carries TRBV18 and TRBJ2-5; D possibly corresponds to TRBD2 (5 bases). Trimming shortened V by 3 bases and J by 1 base, and 15 bases separated the two germline ends. This CDR3 has 16 residues. Germline V lookup: CDR1 KGHSH, CDR2 LQKENI. CDR3 DNA: TGTGCCAGCTCACCCTTCGGGGTGACGGGCCAAGAGACCCAGTACTTC. This sequence encodes CASSPFGVTGQETQYF.

The V and J genes are TRBV10-3 and TRBJ2-5, with a weak D call TRBD1 (6 bases). This CDR3 spans 13 amino acids. Germline V CDR1 and CDR2: ENHRY, SYGVKD. V was trimmed by 6 bases and J by 1 base, leaving 9 bases between them. CDR3: CAIRGHLQETQYF. Here the CDR3 DNA reads TGTGCCATCAGGGGACACCTCCAAGAGACCCAGTACTTC.

The V gene is TRBV7-8, the J gene TRBJ2-1, with TRBD2 identical over 7 bases. Germline V gene sequence: CDR1 SGHVS, CDR2 FQNEAQ. The CDR3 covers 16 residues. J gave up 0 bases and V 5 bases, and 7 bases lay outside the gene matches. CDR3: CASSLLAGFSYNEQFF. Here the CDR3 DNA reads TGTGCCAGCAGCCTCTTAGCGGGCTTCTCCTACAATGAGCAGTTCTTC. The variable domain in full, completed from reference TRBV7-8 and TRBJ2-1, reads GAGVSQSPRYKVAKRGQDVALRCDPISGHVSLFWYQQALGQGPEFLTYFQNEAQLDKSGLPSDRFFAERPEGSVSTLKIQRTQQEDSAVYLCASSLLAGFSYNEQFFGPGTRLTVL.

This chain joins TRBV10-2 and TRBJ2-5; 13 bases are a match to TRBD2. The CDR3 loop spans 18 amino acids. The trim removed 0 bases at V and 4 bases at J, leaving 8 bases unmatched. Germline V CDR1 and CDR2: WSHSY, SAAADI. The CDR3 spells CASSESITSGGAGETQYF. As DNA, the CDR3 is TGCGCCAGCAGTGAGTCGATAACTAGCGGGGGGGCCGGAGAGACCCAGTACTTC.

This clone was detected only a few times. The chain carries TRBV21-1 and TRBJ2-1; the tabulated D call, TRBD1, remains unverified against the DNA. TRBV21-1 is termed a pseudogene. The CDR3 length is 18 residues. CDR3 loop: CASSRAGIGGLSYNEQFF. In DNA, the CDR3 is TGTGCCAGCAGCAGGGCAGGGATAGGTGGGCTCTCCTACAATGAGCAGTTCTTC.

The chain joins TRBV6-5 to TRBJ1-2; 7 bases agree with TRBD1. Germline CDR1 MNHEY, CDR2 SVGAGI. The CDR3 totals 12 residues. V was pared by 6 bases and J by 7 bases, with 5 bases of the junction left unmatched. The CDR3 sequence is CASSLTGTGYTF. CDR3 DNA sequence: TGTGCCAGCAGCTTGACAGGGACTGGCTACACCTTC.

V and J are TRBV18 and TRBJ2-7, with TRBD2 as a possible D gene (7 bases). The CDR3 spans 16 residues. From germline, CDR1 is KGHSH and CDR2 LQKENI. V lost 3 bases and J 5 bases, leaving 20 bases between the germline ends. The CDR3 DNA is TGTGCCAGCTCACCTCTCGCGGGGGTTGGGGGCCACGAGCAGTACTTC. Protein product: CASSPLAGVGGHEQYF.

This clone was picked up one time. The chain combines TRBV5-1 with TRBJ2-7; 12 nucleotides match TRBD2. The CDR3 has 19 amino acids. The V segment lost 1 base and the J segment 2 bases; nucleotides outside the gene matches: 13. The V gene's germline CDR1 is SGHRS and CDR2 YFSETQ. The CDR3 protein is CASSLSLPSGGALPYEQYF. CDR3 nucleotide sequence: TGCGCCAGCAGCTTGAGTTTGCCTAGCGGGGGGGCGCTCCCCTACGAGCAGTACTTC.

V is TRBV19 and J is TRBJ1-5, with TRBD1 matching over 8 bases. CDR1 and CDR2 (germline): LNHDA, SQIVND (reference sequence). The J segment lost 2 bases and the V segment lost 6 bases, leaving 3 bases of the junction unmatched. The CDR3 totals 14 residues. CDR3 sequence reads: CASRRGQGNQPQHF. The CDR3 coding sequence is TGTGCCAGTAGAAGGGGACAGGGCAATCAGCCCCAGCATTTT.

The V gene is TRBV29-1, the J gene TRBJ1-4; D unclear. Germline V lookup: CDR1 SQVTM, CDR2 ANQGSEA. Between the trimmed V and J ends, which lost 4 bases and 8 bases, there was a span of 17 bases. This CDR3 spans 14 amino acids. CDR3 residues: CSVVERGVGEKLFF. CDR3 nucleotide sequence: TGCAGCGTTGTAGAACGGGGAGTAGGGGAAAAACTGTTTTTT.

V usage is TRBV7-9 and J usage is TRBJ2-5, with 11 nucleotides matching TRBD2. The CDR3 has 17 amino acids. Germline lookup yields CDR1 SEHNR and CDR2 FQNEAQ (reference sequence). V gave up 5 bases and J gave up 5 bases; unmatched junction bases: 13. The CDR3 loop reads CASSPSRASGGRETQYF. The CDR3 DNA reads TGTGCCAGCAGCCCAAGCCGGGCTAGCGGGGGGAGGGAGACCCAGTACTTC.

The chain is built from TRBV6-2 or TRBV6-3 and TRBJ2-1; possibly TRBD2 for D (7 bases). Trimming shortened V by 0 bases and J by 1 base, and 19 bases separated the two germline ends. The CDR3 consists of 19 residues. Germline V CDR1 and CDR2: MNHEY, SVGEGT. CDR3 coding DNA: TGTGCCAGCAGTTACTCCGAGAGGGGGGGCCTTAGATCCTACAATGAGCAGTTCTTC. It encodes CASSYSERGGLRSYNEQFF.

The chain joins TRBV5-1 to TRBJ2-2, with D tentatively TRBD2 (6 bases). V shed 0 bases and J shed 3 bases, with 9 bases lying between them. This CDR3 is 15 amino acids long. CDR1 is SGHRS and CDR2 is YFSETQ in the germline V gene. CDR3 in amino acids: CASSLGRGYTGELFF. The CDR3 nucleotides are TGCGCCAGCAGCTTGGGACGGGGGTACACCGGGGAGCTGTTTTTT.

The rearrangement uses TRBV7-2 and TRBJ2-5, with D maybe TRBD1 (6 bases). V gave up 5 bases and J gave up 4 bases, with 14 bases separating them. CDR3 length equals 14 residues. Germline values: CDR1 SGHTA, CDR2 FQGNSA. CDR3 protein: CASSKQGSGETQYF. The CDR3 nucleotides are TGTGCCAGCAGCAAACAGGGTTCTGGAGAGACCCAGTACTTC.

The chain joins TRBV15 to TRBJ1-2, with 8 bases fitting TRBD1. This CDR3 comprises 16 residues. J lost 8 bases, V lost 1 base, and 12 bases had no gene match. CDR1 and CDR2 from the germline V gene are LNHNV and YYDKDF (reference sequence). CDR3 loop: CATSRGGDRQQTGYTF. CDR3 bases: TGTGCCACCAGCAGAGGCGGGGACAGGCAGCAAACAGGCTACACCTTC.

The rearrangement links TRBV20-1 to TRBJ2-1, with 9 bases identical to TRBD2. J lost 4 bases, V lost 3 bases, and 4 bases had no gene match. The CDR3 covers 14 residues. Germline V gene data show CDR1 as DFQATT and CDR2 as SNEGSKA (reference sequence). The CDR3 nucleotides are TGCAGTGCTAGTACTAGCGGGTGGTACAATGAGCAGTTCTTC. Translating it yields CSASTSGWYNEQFF.

V and J are TRBV5-8 and TRBJ1-2, with 10 positions matching TRBD1. J was trimmed by 8 bases and V by 2 bases; bases with no gene match: 9. Per the germline V gene, CDR1 is SGHTS and CDR2 is YDEGEE. The CDR3 covers 15 residues. CDR3 DNA sequence: TGTGCCAGCAGCTTACTCAGGGACAGGGGCGGGGGCTACACCTTC. Its protein product is CASSLLRDRGGGYTF.

The V and J genes are TRBV9 and TRBJ2-7; TRBD2 matches 10 bases. J gave up 4 bases and V 3 bases, and 7 bases lay outside the gene matches. Germline lookup yields CDR1 SGDLS and CDR2 YYNGEE. CDR3 length: 15 amino acids. The CDR3 reads CASSESGGAAYEQYF. Here the CDR3 DNA reads TGTGCCAGCAGCGAAAGCGGGGGGGCCGCGTACGAGCAGTACTTC.

In this sample, this clone turned up once. Here the CDR3 reads CASSPSKTGSTGYTF. The CDR3 DNA is TGTGCCAGCAGTCCTTCGAAGACAGGATCAACGGGCTACACCTTC. V and J are TRBV27 and TRBJ1-2; weak D call: TRBD1 (6 bases). V shed 5 bases and J shed 8 bases, with 21 bases lying between them. From germline, CDR1 is MNHEY and CDR2 SMNVEV (reference sequence). The length of the CDR3 is 15 residues.

The V call is TRBV5-6, the J call TRBJ2-3, with 8 nucleotides matching TRBD1. J was trimmed by 2 bases and V by 4 bases; bases with no gene match: 9. This CDR3 is built from 16 residues. Germline CDR1 is SGHDT and CDR2 is YYEEEE. In DNA, the CDR3 is TGTGCCAGCAGCCGTATTCCGGACAGGGACACAGATACGCAGTATTTT. Translation: CASSRIPDRDTDTQYF.

The chain joins TRBV7-8 to TRBJ2-3, with 11 positions matching TRBD2. After removal of 1 base from V and 3 bases from J, the junction contained 12 bases not matched to a gene. The germline V gene has CDR1 SGHVS and CDR2 FQNEAQ. This CDR3 is built from 19 residues. The CDR3 here is CASSLVLGSGGARTDTQYF. The CDR3 nucleotides are TGTGCCAGCAGCTTAGTATTAGGTAGCGGGGGGGCCAGGACAGATACGCAGTATTTT. The full variable domain, with the rest looked up from reference TRBV7-8 and TRBJ2-3, is GAGVSQSPRYKVAKRGQDVALRCDPISGHVSLFWYQQALGQGPEFLTYFQNEAQLDKSGLPSDRFFAERPEGSVSTLKIQRTQQEDSAVYLCASSLVLGSGGARTDTQYFGPGTRLTVL.

This clone appeared a single time. This chain connects TRBV11-1 to TRBJ1-1; 8 bases match TRBD1. The CDR3 totals 14 residues. The J segment lost 0 bases and the V segment lost 3 bases, leaving 0 bases of the junction unmatched. CDR1 and CDR2 (germline): SGHAT, FQDESV (reference sequence). CDR3 region: CASSLGQVNTEAFF. The CDR3 bases are TGTGCCAGCAGCTTGGGACAGGTGAACACTGAAGCTTTCTTT.

CDR3 region: CATSQKAGQETQYF. CDR3 DNA: TGTGCCACCAGTCAAAAGGCAGGTCAAGAGACCCAGTACTTC. This rearrangement joins TRBV15 to TRBJ2-5; D is unresolved. CDR3 size: 14 residues. V was clipped by 6 bases and J by 2 bases, with 13 bases between them. CDR1 and CDR2 from the germline V gene are LNHNV and YYDKDF (reference sequence). Full variable domain (outside the CDR3, taken from reference TRBV15 and TRBJ2-5): DAMVIQNPRYQVTQFGKPVTLSCSQTLNHNVMYWYQQKSSQAPKLLFHYYDKDFNNEADTPDNFQSRRPNTSFCFLDIRSPGLGDTAMYLCATSQKAGQETQYFGPGTRLLVL.

The J gene is TRBJ2-5, the V gene TRBV9; the match to TRBD1 covers 8 bases. V lost 0 bases and J lost 7; bases outside the gene matches: 2. This CDR3 region has 13 residues. Germline CDR1 reads SGDLS; CDR2 reads YYNGEE. CDR3 region: CASSVGQGATQYF. The CDR3 nucleotides are TGTGCCAGCAGCGTAGGGCAGGGGGCGACCCAGTACTTC.

This clone has more than one count but fewer than ten. This chain connects TRBV19 to TRBJ2-2, with TRBD2 matching 14 bases. V was clipped by 3 bases and J by 3 bases; unmatched bases: 6. Germline V gene sequence: CDR1 LNHDA, CDR2 SQIVND (reference sequence). The CDR3 runs 18 residues. The CDR3: CASSIGLAGGRDTGELFF. Here the CDR3 DNA reads TGTGCCAGTAGTATTGGACTAGCGGGGGGTCGGGACACCGGGGAGCTGTTTTTT.

The gene calls are TRBV19 and TRBJ2-2; D gene ambiguous. The germline V gene has CDR1 LNHDA and CDR2 SQIVND (reference sequence). The length of the CDR3 is 14 residues. The ends were cut back, 5 bases at V and 0 bases at J, with 7 bases in the middle. The CDR3 coding sequence is TGTGCCAGTAGTGTGCAGGCGAACACCGGGGAGCTGTTTTTT. Its protein product is CASSVQANTGELFF.

The chain is built from TRBV3-1 (or the pseudogene TRBV3-2) and TRBJ1-1; tentative D call: TRBD1 (6 bases). The germline CDR1 and CDR2 sequences are LGHDT and YNNKEL (reference sequence). This CDR3 contains 12 residues. V shed 2 bases and J shed 10 bases, with 11 bases lying between them. CDR3 sequence (DNA): TGTGCCAGCAGCCAAATGAGGGGGAGAGCTTTCTTT. It yields the protein CASSQMRGRAFF.

This chain uses TRBV27 with TRBJ1-2; tentatively, D is TRBD1 (5 bases). In germline, CDR1 is MNHEY, CDR2 SMNVEV (reference sequence). Trimming took 1 base from V and 6 from J, leaving 9 bases between them. The CDR3 is 13 amino acids. The CDR3 loop is CASSLFGGNGYTF. The CDR3 DNA reads as TGTGCCAGCAGTTTATTCGGGGGGAATGGCTACACCTTC.